What follows describes a single TCR beta chain. The sample comes from a study of blood T cell repertoires in COVID-19. For the study at large: Samples came from the United States, Italy and Spain, spanning acute and convalescent COVID-19. Sample material is recorded as cDNA or gDNA derived from T cells, B-cell-depleted T cells, or PBMCs.

V lost 6 bases to trimming and J lost 3 bases; unmatched junction nucleotides: 0. The germline V gene encodes CDR1 WSHSY and CDR2 SAAADI. CDR3 size: 13 residues. Libraries were prepared by immunoSEQ multiplex PCR; TCRdb keeps only in-frame clonotypes and omits some of them. The sample consists of under 250,000 clones, roughly four fifths of them appearing once. Sequenced: peripheral blood. V is TRBV10-2 and J is TRBJ2-5; 11 nucleotides align to TRBD2. This receptor was taken from a man in his forties or fifties with acute or convalescent COVID-19. CDR3 DNA: TGCGCCAGCAGGACTAGCGGGAAAGAGACCCAGTACTTC. Residues: CASRTSGKETQYF.